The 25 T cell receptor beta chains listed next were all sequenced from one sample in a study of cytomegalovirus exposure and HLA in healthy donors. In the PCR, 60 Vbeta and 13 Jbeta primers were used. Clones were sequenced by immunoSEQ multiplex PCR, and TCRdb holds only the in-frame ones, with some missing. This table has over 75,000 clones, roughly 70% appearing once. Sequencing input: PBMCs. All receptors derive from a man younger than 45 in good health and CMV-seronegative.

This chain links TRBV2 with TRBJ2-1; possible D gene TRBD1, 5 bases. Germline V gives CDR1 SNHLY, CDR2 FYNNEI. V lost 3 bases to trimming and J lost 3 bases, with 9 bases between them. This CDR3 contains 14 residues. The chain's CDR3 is CASSDRQIYNEQFF. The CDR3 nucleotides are TGTGCCAGCAGTGATCGACAGATCTACAATGAGCAGTTCTTC.

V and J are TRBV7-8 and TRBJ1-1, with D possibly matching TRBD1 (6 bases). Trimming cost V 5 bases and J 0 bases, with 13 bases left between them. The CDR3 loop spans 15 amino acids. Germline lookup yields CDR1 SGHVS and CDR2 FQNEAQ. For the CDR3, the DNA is TGTGCCAGCAGCACCGGACAGCCACTGAACACTGAAGCTTTCTTT. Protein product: CASSTGQPLNTEAFF.

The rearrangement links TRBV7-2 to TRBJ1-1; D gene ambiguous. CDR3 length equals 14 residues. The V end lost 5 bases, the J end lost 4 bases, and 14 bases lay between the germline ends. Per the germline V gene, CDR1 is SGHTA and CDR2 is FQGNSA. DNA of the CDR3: TGTGCCAGCAGCGACCGAACCTGGGCCACTGAAGCTTTCTTT. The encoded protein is CASSDRTWATEAFF.

This CDR3 reads CASSFDRGETEAFF. The CDR3, as DNA: TGTGCCAGCAGCTTCGACAGGGGTGAGACTGAAGCTTTCTTT. This chain connects TRBV7-6 to TRBJ1-1; the match to TRBD1 covers 8 bases. The CDR3 length is 14 residues. V was clipped by 3 bases and J by 5 bases; unmatched bases: 5. CDR1 and CDR2 (germline): SGHVS, FNYEAQ.

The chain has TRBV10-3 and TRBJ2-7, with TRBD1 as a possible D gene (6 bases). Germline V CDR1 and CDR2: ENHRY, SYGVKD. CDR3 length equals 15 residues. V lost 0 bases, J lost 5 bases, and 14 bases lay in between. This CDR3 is CAISESPGEGDEQYF. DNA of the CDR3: TGTGCCATCAGTGAGTCGCCAGGGGAAGGGGACGAGCAGTACTTC.

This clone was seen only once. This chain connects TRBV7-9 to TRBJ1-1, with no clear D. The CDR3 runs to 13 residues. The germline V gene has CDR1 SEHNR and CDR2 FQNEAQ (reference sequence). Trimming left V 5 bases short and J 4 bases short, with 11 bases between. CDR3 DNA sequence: TGTGCCAGCAGCCGAGGCGGGTCCACTGAAGCTTTCTTT. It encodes CASSRGGSTEAFF.

The CDR3 reads CASSPRMQGNYGYTF. CDR3 in DNA: TGTGCCAGCAGCCCTCGGATGCAGGGTAACTATGGCTACACCTTC. V usage is TRBV5-4 and J usage is TRBJ1-2; possible D gene TRBD1, 5 bases. Germline V gene lookup returns CDR1 SGHNT and CDR2 YYREEE (reference sequence). The CDR3 contains 15 residues. V lost 4 bases and J 1 base, leaving 14 bases between the germline ends.

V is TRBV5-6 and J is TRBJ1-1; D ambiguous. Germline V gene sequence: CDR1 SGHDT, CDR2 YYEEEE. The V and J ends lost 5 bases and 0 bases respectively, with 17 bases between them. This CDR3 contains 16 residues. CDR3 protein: CASSYEGGLLNTEAFF. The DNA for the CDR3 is TGTGCCAGCAGTTACGAAGGAGGGCTTTTGAACACTGAAGCTTTCTTT.

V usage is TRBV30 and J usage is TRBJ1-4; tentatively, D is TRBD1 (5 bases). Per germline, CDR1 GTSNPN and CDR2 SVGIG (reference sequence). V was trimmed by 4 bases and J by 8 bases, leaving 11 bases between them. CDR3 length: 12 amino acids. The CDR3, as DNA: TGTGCCTGGATGAACGGGGGGGAAAAACTGTTTTTT. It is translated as CAWMNGGEKLFF.

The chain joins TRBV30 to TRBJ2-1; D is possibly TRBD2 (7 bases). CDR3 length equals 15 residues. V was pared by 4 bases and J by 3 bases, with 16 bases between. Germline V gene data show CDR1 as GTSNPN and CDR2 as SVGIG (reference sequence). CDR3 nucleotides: TGTGCCTGGATTGAGAGGGGGGGCAACTACAATGAGCAGTTCTTC. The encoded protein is CAWIERGGNYNEQFF.

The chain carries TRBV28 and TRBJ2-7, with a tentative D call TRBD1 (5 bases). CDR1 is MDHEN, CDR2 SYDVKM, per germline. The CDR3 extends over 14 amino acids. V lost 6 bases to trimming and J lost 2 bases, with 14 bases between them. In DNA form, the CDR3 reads TGTGCCAGCAGCGATCGGACAAAACCCTACGAGCAGTACTTC. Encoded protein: CASSDRTKPYEQYF.

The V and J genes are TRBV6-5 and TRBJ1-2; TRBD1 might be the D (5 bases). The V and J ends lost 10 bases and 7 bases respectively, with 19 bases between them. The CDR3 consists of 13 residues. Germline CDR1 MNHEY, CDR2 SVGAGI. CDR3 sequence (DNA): TGTGCCACCGTCGGGGTCGGGACTCGTGGCTACACCTTC. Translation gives CATVGVGTRGYTF.

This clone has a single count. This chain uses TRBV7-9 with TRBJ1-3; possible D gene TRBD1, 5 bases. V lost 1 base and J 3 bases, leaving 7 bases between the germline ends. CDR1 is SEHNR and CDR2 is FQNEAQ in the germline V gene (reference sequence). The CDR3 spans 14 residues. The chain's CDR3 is CASSLEGVGNTIYF. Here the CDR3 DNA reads TGTGCCAGCAGCTTAGAAGGGGTTGGAAACACCATATATTTT.

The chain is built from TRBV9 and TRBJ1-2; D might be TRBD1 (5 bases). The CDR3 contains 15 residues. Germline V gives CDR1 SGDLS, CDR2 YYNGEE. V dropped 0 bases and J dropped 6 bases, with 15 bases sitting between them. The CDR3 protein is CASSVVSRADDGYTF. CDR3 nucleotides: TGTGCCAGCAGCGTAGTATCCAGGGCGGATGATGGCTACACCTTC.

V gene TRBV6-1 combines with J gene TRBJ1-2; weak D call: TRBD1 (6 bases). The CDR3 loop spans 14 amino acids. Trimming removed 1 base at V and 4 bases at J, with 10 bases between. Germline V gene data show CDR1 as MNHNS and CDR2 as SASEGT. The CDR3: CASSEGTEIYGYTF. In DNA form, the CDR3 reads TGTGCCAGCAGTGAAGGGACAGAAATCTATGGCTACACCTTC.

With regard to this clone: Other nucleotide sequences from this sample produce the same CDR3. CDR3 bases: TGCGCCAGCAGCTTGGAACAGGGGCGAGGCTACACCTTC. It translates to CASSLEQGRGYTF. The chain has TRBV5-1 and TRBJ1-2; 7 nucleotides line up with TRBD1. The CDR3 totals 13 residues. Germline V CDR1 and CDR2: SGHRS, YFSETQ. Unmatched junction bases numbered 4, after V lost 0 bases and J lost 8 bases.

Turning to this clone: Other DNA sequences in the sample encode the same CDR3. The CDR3 region has the DNA TGTGCCAGCAGCGTAGACAGGGCAAGCTATGGCTACACCTTC. Residues: CASSVDRASYGYTF. This sequence joins TRBV9 and TRBJ1-2; TRBD1 might be the D (6 bases). The CDR3 consists of 14 residues. Trimming removed 0 bases from V and 4 bases from J, with 10 bases in between. Looked up from germline, CDR1 is SGDLS and CDR2 is YYNGEE.

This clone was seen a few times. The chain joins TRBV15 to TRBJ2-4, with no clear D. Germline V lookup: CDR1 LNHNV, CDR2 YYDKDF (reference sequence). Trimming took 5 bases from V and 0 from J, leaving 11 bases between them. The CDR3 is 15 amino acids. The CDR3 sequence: CATSGHNLAKNIQYF. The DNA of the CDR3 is TGTGCCACCAGCGGGCATAATCTAGCCAAAAACATTCAGTACTTC.

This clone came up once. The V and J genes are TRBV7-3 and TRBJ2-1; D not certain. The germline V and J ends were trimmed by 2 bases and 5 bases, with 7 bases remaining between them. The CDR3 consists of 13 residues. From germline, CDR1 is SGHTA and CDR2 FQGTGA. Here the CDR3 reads CASSLSRDNEQFF. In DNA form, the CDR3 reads TGTGCCAGCAGCTTATCTAGAGACAATGAGCAGTTCTTC.

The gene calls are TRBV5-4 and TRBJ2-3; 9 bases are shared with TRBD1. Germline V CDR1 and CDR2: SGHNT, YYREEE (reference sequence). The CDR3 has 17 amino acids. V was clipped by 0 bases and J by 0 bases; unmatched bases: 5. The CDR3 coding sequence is TGTGCCAGCAGCTTGGGAGAGGGACAGGGAAGCACAGATACGCAGTATTTT. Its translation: CASSLGEGQGSTDTQYF.

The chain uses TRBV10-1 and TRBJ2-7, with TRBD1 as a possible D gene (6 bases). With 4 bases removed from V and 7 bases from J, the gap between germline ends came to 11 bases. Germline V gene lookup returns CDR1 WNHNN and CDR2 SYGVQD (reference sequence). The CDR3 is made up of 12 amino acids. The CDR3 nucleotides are TGCGCCAGCAGTGCGACAGGTTGGGAGCAGTACTTC. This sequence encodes CASSATGWEQYF.

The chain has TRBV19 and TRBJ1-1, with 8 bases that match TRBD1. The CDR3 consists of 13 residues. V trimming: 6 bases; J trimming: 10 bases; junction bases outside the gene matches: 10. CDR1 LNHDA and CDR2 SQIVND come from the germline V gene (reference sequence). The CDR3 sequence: CASRDREIGVAFF. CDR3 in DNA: TGTGCCAGTAGGGACAGGGAGATCGGGGTAGCTTTCTTT.

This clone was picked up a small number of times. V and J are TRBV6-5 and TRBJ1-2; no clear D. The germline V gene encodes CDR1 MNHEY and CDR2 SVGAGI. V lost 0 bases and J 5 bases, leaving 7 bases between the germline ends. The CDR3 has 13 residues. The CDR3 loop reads CASSYSSHYGYTF. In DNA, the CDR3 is TGTGCCAGCAGTTACTCGTCACATTATGGCTACACCTTC.

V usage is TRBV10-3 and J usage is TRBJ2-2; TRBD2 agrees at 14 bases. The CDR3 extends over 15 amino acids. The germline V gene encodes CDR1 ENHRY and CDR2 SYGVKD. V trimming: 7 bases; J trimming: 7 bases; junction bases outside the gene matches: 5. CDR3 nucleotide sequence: TGTGCCATCAATGGACTAGCGGGAGGTGGCGGGGAGCTGTTTTTT. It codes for CAINGLAGGGGELFF.

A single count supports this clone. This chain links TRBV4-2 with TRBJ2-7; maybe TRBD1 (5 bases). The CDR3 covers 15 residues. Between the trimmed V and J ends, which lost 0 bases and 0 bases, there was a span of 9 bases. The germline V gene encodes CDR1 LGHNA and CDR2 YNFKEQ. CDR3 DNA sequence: TGTGCCAGCAGCCAAGATAGCCAGGGCTCCTACGAGCAGTACTTC. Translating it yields CASSQDSQGSYEQYF.